Below are 26 T cell receptor beta chains sequenced from a single sample in a study of cytomegalovirus exposure and HLA in healthy donors. Vbeta (60) and Jbeta (13) primers were used in the PCR. Assay: immunoSEQ multiplex PCR; the TCRdb copy retains only in-frame clones and omits some. The table records roughly 110,000 clones, approximately 80% of them present only once. The sequenced sample was PBMCs. These receptor sequences come from a male donor in good health and CMV-seronegative.

The chain uses TRBV6-5 and TRBJ2-1; 7 nucleotides match TRBD2. The germline gives CDR1 MNHEY, CDR2 SVGAGI. V lost 4 bases to trimming and J lost 7 bases; unmatched junction nucleotides: 7. This CDR3 is 14 amino acids long. CDR3 in amino acids: CASSSVGGKNEQFF. CDR3 nucleotides: TGTGCCAGCAGTTCGGTGGGGGGGAAAAATGAGCAGTTCTTC.

This clone was seen a few times. The J gene is TRBJ2-7, the V gene TRBV5-1, with a tentative D call TRBD2 (5 bases). V dropped 4 bases and J dropped 3 bases, with 8 bases sitting between them. The germline gives CDR1 SGHRS, CDR2 YFSETQ. This CDR3 spans 12 amino acids. The CDR3 DNA sequence: TGCGCCAGCAGCCTGACTAACTACGAGCAGTACTTC. Residues: CASSLTNYEQYF. Full variable domain (remainder filled in from reference TRBV5-1 and TRBJ2-7): KAGVTQTPRYLIKTRGQQVTLSCSPISGHRSVSWYQQTPGQGLQFLFEYFSETQRNKGNFPGRFSGRQFSNSRSEMNVSTLELGDSALYLCASSLTNYEQYFGPGTRLTVT.

The rearrangement links TRBV5-6 to TRBJ2-3, with 7 bases fitting TRBD2. This CDR3 has 16 amino acids. CDR1 is SGHDT, CDR2 YYEEEE, per germline. Trimming took 1 base from V and 3 from J; bases not matched to a gene: 8. This chain's CDR3 is CASSLPRLAVTDTQYF. CDR3 DNA sequence: TGTGCCAGCAGCTTGCCCCGGCTAGCGGTAACAGATACGCAGTATTTT. The full variable domain, its missing parts supplied by reference TRBV5-6 and TRBJ2-3, is DAGVTQSPTHLIKTRGQQVTLRCSPKSGHDTVSWYQQALGQGPQFIFQYYEEEERQRGNFPDRFSGHQFPNYSSELNVNALLLGDSALYLCASSLPRLAVTDTQYFGPGTRLTVL.

In nucleotides, the CDR3 is TGTGCCAGCAATACAGGGGGCAAGAACGAGCAGTACTTC. Translated: CASNTGGKNEQYF. V usage is TRBV6-5 and J usage is TRBJ2-7; 9 bases line up with TRBD1. Trimming at V came to 7 bases and at J to 5 bases, leaving 6 bases not matched to a gene. The CDR3 sequence is 13 residues long. In germline, CDR1 is MNHEY, CDR2 SVGAGI.

A note on this clone: This sample includes further DNA sequences coding for the same CDR3. V is TRBV6-1 and J is TRBJ1-4; 9 nucleotides agree with TRBD1. The CDR3 has 14 amino acids. V dropped 6 bases and J dropped 10; count of bases not matched to a gene: 9. The V gene's germline CDR1 is MNHNS and CDR2 SASEGT. In DNA form, the CDR3 reads TGTGCCAGCAGCGCCCGGACAGGGGCTGGAAAACTGTTTTTT. Protein product: CASSARTGAGKLFF.

The chain joins TRBV18 to TRBJ2-1; 8 nucleotides line up with TRBD1. With 0 bases clipped from V and 10 bases from J, the junction kept 8 bases outside the gene matches. CDR3 length equals 15 residues. Germline-derived CDR1 and CDR2 are KGHSH and LQKENI. CDR3 DNA: TGTGCCAGCTCACCACCCCAGGGGGCGAAAGGCGAGCAGTTCTTC. Its protein product is CASSPPQGAKGEQFF.

V and J are TRBV28 and TRBJ1-5; 7 positions match TRBD1. Germline V lookup: CDR1 MDHEN, CDR2 SYDVKM. This CDR3 has 15 amino acids. Trimming removed 7 bases from V and 1 base from J; junction bases left unmatched: 7. This CDR3 is CASKAGGGSNQPQHF. The DNA of the CDR3 is TGTGCCAGCAAAGCAGGGGGTGGGAGCAATCAGCCCCAGCATTTT.

This rearrangement joins TRBV2 to TRBJ2-7, with 10 bases aligning to TRBD1. Germline trimming cut 6 bases from V and 4 bases from J; bases unmatched to any gene: 6. CDR1 is SNHLY, CDR2 FYNNEI, per germline. The CDR3 consists of 14 residues. The chain's CDR3 is CASRSGTGEYEQYF. The CDR3 DNA follows: TGTGCCAGCAGGTCCGGGACAGGGGAGTACGAGCAGTACTTC.

J is TRBJ1-1 and V is TRBV27, with a weak D call TRBD1 (6 bases). V was trimmed by 7 bases and J by 4 bases, leaving 16 bases between them. The CDR3 runs to 14 residues. Germline values: CDR1 MNHEY, CDR2 SMNVEV (reference sequence). CDR3 region: CASTPRGLGTEAFF. DNA for the CDR3: TGTGCCAGCACCCCCAGGGGTTTGGGCACTGAAGCTTTCTTT.

The chain joins TRBV30 to TRBJ2-7; 8 bases fit TRBD2. This CDR3 has 12 residues. The germline CDR1 and CDR2 sequences are GTSNPN and SVGIG (reference sequence). V lost 7 bases to trimming and J lost 3 bases; unmatched junction nucleotides: 5. The DNA for the CDR3 is TGTGCCTTAAGTCGGGGGGGCTACGAGCAGTACTTC. This translates into CALSRGGYEQYF.

The chain couples TRBV28 to TRBJ1-1, with no clear D. Trimming left V 5 bases short and J 3 bases short, with 19 bases between. Germline values: CDR1 MDHEN, CDR2 SYDVKM. CDR3 size: 16 residues. CDR3 loop: CASSNPRPGSHTEAFF. CDR3 nucleotides: TGTGCCAGCAGTAACCCACGGCCCGGGTCCCACACTGAAGCTTTCTTT. The entire variable domain, with the rest obtained from reference TRBV28 and TRBJ1-1, is as follows: DVKVTQSSRYLVKRTGEKVFLECVQDMDHENMFWYRQDPGLGLRLIYFSYDVKMKEKGDIPEGYSVSREKKERFSLILESASTNQTSMYLCASSNPRPGSHTEAFFGQGTRLTVV.

As DNA, the CDR3 is TGTGCCAGCAGTGAAGCACATGGACTCACTGAAGCTTTCTTT. Protein: CASSEAHGLTEAFF. The V call is TRBV6-1, the J call TRBJ1-1; unclear D gene. The CDR3 is 14 residues long. V lost 0 bases to trimming and J lost 4 bases, with 9 bases between them. The germline CDR1 and CDR2 sequences are MNHNS and SASEGT.

This clone has just a few counts. The CDR3 sequence: CASSVRRSTDTQYF. As DNA, the CDR3 is TGTGCCAGCAGTGTCCGGAGATCGACAGATACGCAGTATTTT. The genes are TRBV6-5 and TRBJ2-3, with no clear D. V was trimmed by 5 bases and J by 3 bases, leaving 12 bases between them. This CDR3 has 14 amino acids. Germline lookup yields CDR1 MNHEY and CDR2 SVGAGI.

V is TRBV27 and J is TRBJ2-6; a weak D match, TRBD1 (6 bases). Deletions cut 4 bases from V and 2 bases from J, with 9 bases between. The CDR3 has 15 amino acids. From germline, CDR1 is MNHEY and CDR2 SMNVEV (reference sequence). The CDR3 is CASSSTGTGANVLTF. CDR3 sequence (DNA): TGTGCCAGCAGTTCCACAGGGACTGGGGCCAACGTCCTGACTTTC.

V is TRBV7-9 and J is TRBJ2-7; 11 bases fit TRBD2. V trimming: 5 bases; J trimming: 2 bases; junction bases outside the gene matches: 8. From germline, CDR1 is SEHNR and CDR2 FQNEAQ (reference sequence). The CDR3 has 16 residues. DNA of the CDR3: TGTGCCAGCAGCCTGGGGACTAGCGGCAGTCCCTACGAGCAGTACTTC. Its translation: CASSLGTSGSPYEQYF.

The chain has TRBV28 and TRBJ2-7, with TRBD2 matching over 10 bases. The CDR3 spans 14 residues. The J segment lost 3 bases and the V segment lost 5 bases, leaving 4 bases of the junction unmatched. Germline values: CDR1 MDHEN, CDR2 SYDVKM. DNA for the CDR3: TGTGCCAGCAGTCTAGCGGGAGCCGTCTACGAGCAGTACTTC. Translating it yields CASSLAGAVYEQYF.

This clone was found a few times. The V and J genes are TRBV27 and TRBJ2-4, with 8 positions matching TRBD1. Trimming cost V 6 bases and J 3 bases; bases outside gene matches: 7. Germline CDR1 and CDR2: MNHEY and SMNVEV (reference sequence). The CDR3 has 15 residues. CDR3 coding DNA: TGTGCCAGCAGCCCTTTGGACAGGGACAAAAACATTCAGTACTTC. Its translation is CASSPLDRDKNIQYF.

The chain carries TRBV6-5 and TRBJ2-6, with 7 bases lining up with TRBD1. V was clipped by 6 bases and J by 4 bases; unmatched bases: 3. Per the germline V gene, CDR1 is MNHEY and CDR2 is SVGAGI. The CDR3 length is 14 residues. CDR3 nucleotide sequence: TGTGCCAGCAGACAGGGGTCCGGGGCCAACGTCCTGACTTTC. This translates into CASRQGSGANVLTF.

The chain couples TRBV6-5 to TRBJ2-2; the D gene is possibly TRBD2 (6 bases). V lost 0 bases, J lost 3 bases, and 11 bases lay in between. The CDR3 has 16 amino acids. Germline CDR1 is MNHEY and CDR2 is SVGAGI. The CDR3 sequence: CASSYSKTSYTGELFF. CDR3 nucleotide sequence: TGTGCCAGCAGTTACTCGAAGACTAGTTACACCGGGGAGCTGTTTTTT.

The chain recombines TRBV5-4 with TRBJ2-3; 8 nucleotides match TRBD1. Germline-derived CDR1 and CDR2 are SGHNT and YYREEE (reference sequence). This CDR3 is 15 amino acids long. V lost 4 bases, J lost 2 bases, and 6 bases stayed unmatched. CDR3 sequence reads: CASSPQGADTDTQYF. CDR3 sequence (DNA): TGTGCCAGCAGCCCTCAGGGGGCCGACACAGATACGCAGTATTTT.

The V and J genes are TRBV4-1 and TRBJ2-7; possible D gene TRBD2, 5 bases. V was clipped by 3 bases and J by 1 base, with 16 bases between them. This CDR3 comprises 16 residues. The germline V gene encodes CDR1 MGHRA and CDR2 YSYEKL. This CDR3 is CASSQERYSGSYEQYF. The CDR3 DNA is TGCGCCAGCAGCCAGGAAAGGTACAGCGGATCCTACGAGCAGTACTTC.

V is TRBV5-1 and J is TRBJ2-3; D is undetermined. Germline CDR1 reads SGHRS; CDR2 reads YFSETQ. Trimming took off 2 bases at V and 3 bases at J, with 13 bases between the two ends. This CDR3 has 15 amino acids. The CDR3 DNA reads as TGCGCCAGCAGCTTTCTAGTCGGTGATACAGATACGCAGTATTTT. Amino acids: CASSFLVGDTDTQYF.

The chain carries TRBV6-1 and TRBJ2-5; the D gene is possibly TRBD1 (5 bases). The length of the CDR3 is 14 residues. The germline V gene encodes CDR1 MNHNS and CDR2 SASEGT. V was trimmed by 3 bases and J by 5 bases, leaving 13 bases between them. CDR3 region: CASSDWTKRETQYF. The CDR3 DNA sequence: TGTGCCAGCAGTGACTGGACAAAACGGGAGACCCAGTACTTC.

For the CDR3, the DNA is TGCAGCGTTGCGATCGGGGAGATGTACGAGCAGTACTTC. Its protein is CSVAIGEMYEQYF. V gene TRBV29-1 combines with J gene TRBJ2-5; D is perhaps TRBD2 (5 bases). The J call may be faulty, since TRBJ2-7 better matches the DNA end. The CDR3 runs 13 residues. CDR1 is SQVTM and CDR2 is ANQGSEA in the germline V gene.

V and J are TRBV29-1 and TRBJ2-7, with a possible D match to TRBD1 (6 bases). Germline CDR1 SQVTM, CDR2 ANQGSEA. CDR3 length: 15 amino acids. V gave up 2 bases and J gave up 4 bases, with 18 bases separating them. The CDR3 protein is CSVEIGYGGKYEQYF. As DNA, the CDR3 is TGCAGCGTTGAAATCGGCTATGGGGGCAAGTACGAGCAGTACTTC.

The CDR3 region has the DNA TGTGCCAGCAGCTTGGGACAGCCGAGGAAAAAACTGTTTTTT. Its translation: CASSLGQPRKKLFF. This rearrangement joins TRBV5-8 to TRBJ1-4; the D gene is possibly TRBD1 (5 bases). CDR1 and CDR2 from the germline V gene are SGHTS and YDEGEE. Trimming cost V 0 bases and J 9 bases, with 12 bases left between them. CDR3 size: 14 residues.